This T cell receptor beta chain was captured by sequencing in a study of yellow fever vaccine responses in identical twins. Study-wide findings and caveats: Vaccine T cell responses of twins reportedly seemed partly convergent and partly personalized.

The CDR3 has 13 residues. Germline assignment: CDR1 DFQATT and CDR2 SNEGSKA (reference sequence). V lost 8 bases, J lost 8 bases, and 19 bases lay in between. MiXCR was run by TCRdb on the RT-PCR reads, yielding one entry per CDR3 protein. Here the sample spans approximately 20,000 distinct CDR3 sequences, roughly three quarters being singletons. Worth noting for this clonotype: Its cognate antigen is unknown.

The chain has TRBV20-1 and TRBJ2-1; a possible D gene is TRBD1 (5 bases). This receptor was taken from a woman aged 18-35 years who received the yellow fever vaccine. The sample consisted of T cells from blood (PBMCs), unsorted or a sorted subset (not recorded which), taken before or after yellow fever vaccination (not recorded which). This CDR3 is CSPLSRVRDEQFF. Written as DNA, the CDR3 is TGCAGTCCCCTCAGCAGGGTACGGGATGAGCAGTTCTTC.